This T cell receptor beta chain was documented in a study of CD8 T cells in Susac syndrome. cDNA came from about 0.5 to 1 ug RNA primed by random hexamers. TCRdb processed the immunoSEQ multiplex PCR reads anew with MiXCR; each CDR3 protein has one entry. This table holds a few hundred thousand distinct CDR3 sequences, approximately 95% found once. Germline CDR1 DFQATT, CDR2 SNEGSKA (reference sequence). This CDR3 has 12 amino acids. The V and J ends lost 6 bases and 3 bases respectively, with 9 bases between them. The chain employs TRBV20-1 and TRBJ1-5, with unresolved D. This receptor was identified in a human donor with multiple sclerosis. The sample consisted of CD4+ T cells from PBMCs. The CDR3 is CSAGSHNQPQHF. The CDR3 region has the DNA TGCAGTGCGGGTTCTCACAATCAGCCCCAGCATTTT.